The 18 T cell receptor beta chains given below trace back to one sample, sequenced in a study of blood T cell repertoires in COVID-19. Produced via immunoSEQ multiplex PCR; TCRdb's table is partial and in-frame only. The data contain 25,000 to 40,000 clones, roughly nine tenths of them singletons. Specimen: peripheral blood. The receptor set was obtained from a human donor in a cohort sampled during active COVID-19.

V gene TRBV5-1 combines with J gene TRBJ1-1, with D tentatively TRBD1 (6 bases). This CDR3 is 16 amino acids long. V was shortened by 2 bases and J by 0 bases, with 14 bases between the two germline ends. Germline loops: CDR1 SGHRS, CDR2 YFSETQ. In nucleotides, the CDR3 is TGCGCCAGCAGCTTAGGGCAGGGGTATATGAACACTGAAGCTTTCTTT. It encodes CASSLGQGYMNTEAFF.

The chain links TRBV7-2 to TRBJ2-1; maybe TRBD2 (5 bases). The CDR3 totals 14 residues. Germline V CDR1 and CDR2: SGHTA, FQGNSA. Between the trimmed V and J ends, which lost 7 bases and 7 bases, there was a span of 17 bases. The CDR3 DNA sequence: TGTGCCAGCACCCTCTGGGCCCGAGGGAATGAGCAGTTCTTC. Translated, it gives CASTLWARGNEQFF.

This chain uses TRBV6-5 with TRBJ2-5; no clear D. The CDR3 extends over 14 amino acids. CDR1 and CDR2 from the germline V gene are MNHEY and SVGAGI. The V end was cut by 0 bases, the J end by 0 bases, with 5 bases between. The CDR3, as DNA: TGTGCCAGCAGTTACTCGGAGTACCAAGAGACCCAGTACTTC. Encoded protein: CASSYSEYQETQYF.

The chain is built from TRBV28 and TRBJ2-5; the D gene is possibly TRBD1 (6 bases). The length of the CDR3 is 15 residues. Germline V gene data show CDR1 as MDHEN and CDR2 as SYDVKM. Between the trimmed V and J ends, which lost 3 bases and 5 bases, there was a span of 16 bases. CDR3 loop: CASSLAGTPTETQYF. In DNA form, the CDR3 reads TGTGCCAGCAGTTTGGCCGGGACACCTACTGAGACCCAGTACTTC.

The chain links TRBV5-1 to TRBJ1-2; D gene ambiguous. Germline CDR1 and CDR2: SGHRS and YFSETQ. Trimming took 0 bases from V and 2 from J, leaving 8 bases between them. The CDR3 is 14 amino acids. In DNA form, the CDR3 reads TGCGCCAGCAGCTTGGTTGCCCAGAACTATGGCTACACCTTC. Translating it yields CASSLVAQNYGYTF.

The chain recombines TRBV11-3 with TRBJ2-3, with 8 nucleotides matching TRBD2. The CDR3 is made up of 16 amino acids. V was clipped by 5 bases and J by 4 bases; unmatched bases: 11. Germline V gives CDR1 SGHNT, CDR2 YENEEA. The CDR3, as DNA: TGTGCCAGCAGCCCTCTTAGCGGGGTCCAGGCAGATACGCAGTATTTT. Amino acid sequence: CASSPLSGVQADTQYF.

The chain recombines TRBV6-2 or TRBV6-3 with TRBJ2-1; the D is unclear. The V and J ends lost 2 bases and 0 bases respectively, with 8 bases between them. The germline V gene encodes CDR1 MNHEY and CDR2 SVGEGT. There are 15 residues in the CDR3. In nucleotides, the CDR3 is TGTGCCAGCAGTTACGGGCAGACCTCCTACAATGAGCAGTTCTTC. It translates to CASSYGQTSYNEQFF.

The chain couples TRBV19 to TRBJ1-4, with D perhaps TRBD1 (5 bases). V was shortened by 4 bases and J by 5 bases, with 5 bases between the two germline ends. The CDR3 runs to 12 residues. Germline-derived CDR1 and CDR2 are LNHDA and SQIVND (reference sequence). CDR3 DNA sequence: TGTGCCAGTAGTAACAGGAATGAAAAACTGTTTTTT. Its translation is CASSNRNEKLFF.

The rearrangement uses TRBV20-1 and TRBJ1-1; D is unresolved. Germline CDR1 and CDR2: DFQATT and SNEGSKA (reference sequence). The CDR3 contains 11 residues. V was shortened by 7 bases and J by 0 bases, with 6 bases between the two germline ends. The CDR3, as DNA: TGCAGTGTCCCTATGAACACTGAAGCTTTCTTT. The encoded protein is CSVPMNTEAFF.

The rearrangement links TRBV5-1 to TRBJ1-1; D not resolved. The V gene lost 4 bases and the J gene lost 7 bases, with 11 bases spanning the gap. This CDR3 region has 12 residues. The germline V gene encodes CDR1 SGHRS and CDR2 YFSETQ. CDR3 coding DNA: TGCGCCAGCAGCCGTATACTCGGTGAAGCTTTCTTT. Translated: CASSRILGEAFF.

The gene calls are TRBV27 and TRBJ1-5; D is unresolved. V lost 11 bases and J 3 bases, leaving 14 bases between the germline ends. The CDR3 spans 13 residues. Germline assignment: CDR1 MNHEY and CDR2 SMNVEV (reference sequence). DNA of the CDR3: TGTGCCGCCTCAAGCGGATTCAATCAGCCCCAGCATTTT. It yields the protein CAASSGFNQPQHF.

The chain links TRBV2 to TRBJ2-3, with TRBD2 as a possible D gene (6 bases). V lost 7 bases and J 2 bases, leaving 10 bases between the germline ends. The CDR3 runs to 13 residues. Germline values: CDR1 SNHLY, CDR2 FYNNEI. CDR3 nucleotide sequence: TGTGCCAGCACGAGGGAGGCCACAGATACGCAGTATTTT. Translation: CASTREATDTQYF.

This sequence joins TRBV27 and TRBJ2-7; 8 nucleotides agree with TRBD1. This CDR3 is built from 13 residues. Losses at the gene ends were 7 bases for V and 6 bases for J; bases not matched to a gene: 8. Germline V CDR1 and CDR2: MNHEY, SMNVEV (reference sequence). Here the CDR3 reads CASTPQGAGEQYV. CDR3 nucleotide sequence: TGTGCCAGCACCCCGCAGGGGGCAGGCGAGCAGTACGTC.

The rearrangement joins TRBV3-1 (or the pseudogene TRBV3-2) to TRBJ2-3; the D is unclear. The CDR3 sequence is 12 residues long. V was trimmed by 4 bases and J by 3 bases, leaving 5 bases between them. Germline V gene lookup returns CDR1 LGHDT and CDR2 YNNKEL (reference sequence). This CDR3 is CASSLRTDTQYF. Written as DNA, the CDR3 is TGTGCCAGCAGCCTCCGGACAGATACGCAGTATTTT.

The genes are TRBV29-1 and TRBJ2-1, with D uncertain. The CDR3 is 11 residues long. Deletions cut 8 bases from V and 6 bases from J, with 11 bases between. The V gene's germline CDR1 is SQVTM and CDR2 ANQGSEA. CDR3 loop: CSTARINEQFF. The DNA of the CDR3 is TGCAGCACAGCACGCATCAATGAGCAGTTCTTC.

V and J are TRBV4-2 and TRBJ1-4; the D gene is possibly TRBD1 (5 bases). The CDR3 consists of 16 residues. CDR1 LGHNA and CDR2 YNFKEQ come from the germline V gene. The ends were cut back, 0 bases at V and 0 bases at J, with 8 bases in the middle. The CDR3 spells CASSQDGGATNEKLFF. The CDR3 nucleotides are TGTGCCAGCAGCCAAGACGGGGGGGCAACTAATGAAAAACTGTTTTTT.

This rearrangement joins TRBV19 to TRBJ2-1; 9 nucleotides agree with TRBD2. Germline V gene data show CDR1 as LNHDA and CDR2 as SQIVND (reference sequence). The ends lost 4 bases at V and 0 bases at J; junction bases unmatched: 4. The CDR3 length is 16 residues. CDR3: CASSRYSGSSYNEQFF. Written as DNA, the CDR3 is TGTGCCAGTAGTAGATATAGCGGGAGCTCCTACAATGAGCAGTTCTTC.

This rearrangement joins TRBV7-2 to TRBJ1-6; D not certain. There are 14 residues in the CDR3. Trimming cost V 2 bases and J 14 bases, with 16 bases left between them. Germline V gives CDR1 SGHTA, CDR2 FQGNSA. Written as DNA, the CDR3 is TGTGCCAGCAGCTTAACGCAGGCTAGCGTAGCCCTCCACTTT. It translates to CASSLTQASVALHF.